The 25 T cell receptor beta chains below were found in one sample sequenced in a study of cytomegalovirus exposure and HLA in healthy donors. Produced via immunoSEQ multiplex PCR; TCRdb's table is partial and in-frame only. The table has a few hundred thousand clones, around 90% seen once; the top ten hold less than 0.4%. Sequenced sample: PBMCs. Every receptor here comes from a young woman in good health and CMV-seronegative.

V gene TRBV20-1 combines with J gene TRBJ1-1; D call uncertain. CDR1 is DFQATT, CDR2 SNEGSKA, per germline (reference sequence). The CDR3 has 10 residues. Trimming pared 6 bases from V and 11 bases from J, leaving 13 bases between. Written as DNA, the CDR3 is TGCAGTGCCCCCCGGGGAGTGGCTTTCTTT. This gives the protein CSAPRGVAFF.

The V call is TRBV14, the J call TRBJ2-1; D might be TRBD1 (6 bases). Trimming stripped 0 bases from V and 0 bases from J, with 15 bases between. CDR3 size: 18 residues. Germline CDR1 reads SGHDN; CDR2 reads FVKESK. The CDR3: CASSQERSGVYSYNEQFF. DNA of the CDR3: TGTGCCAGCAGCCAAGAGAGGTCAGGGGTCTACTCCTACAATGAGCAGTTCTTC.

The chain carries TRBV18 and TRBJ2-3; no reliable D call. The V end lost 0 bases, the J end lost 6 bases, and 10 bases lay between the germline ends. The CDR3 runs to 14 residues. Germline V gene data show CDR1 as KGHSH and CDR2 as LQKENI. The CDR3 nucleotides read TGTGCCAGCTCACCACCTGTTATTAGCGATACGCAGTATTTT. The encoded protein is CASSPPVISDTQYF.

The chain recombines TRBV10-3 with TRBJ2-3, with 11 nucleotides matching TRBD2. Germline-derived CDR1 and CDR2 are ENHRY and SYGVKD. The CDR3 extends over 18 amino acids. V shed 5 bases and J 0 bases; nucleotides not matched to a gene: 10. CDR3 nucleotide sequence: TGTGCCATCAGTTCAGGATTACTAGCGGGGGCCAGCACAGATACGCAGTATTTT. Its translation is CAISSGLLAGASTDTQYF.

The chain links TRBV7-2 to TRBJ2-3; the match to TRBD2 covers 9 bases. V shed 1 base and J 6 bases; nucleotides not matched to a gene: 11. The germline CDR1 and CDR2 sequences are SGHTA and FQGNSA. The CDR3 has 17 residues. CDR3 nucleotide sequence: TGTGCCAGCAGCTTAGATGAGCGGGGGGACCACCACGATACGCAGTATTTT. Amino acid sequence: CASSLDERGDHHDTQYF.

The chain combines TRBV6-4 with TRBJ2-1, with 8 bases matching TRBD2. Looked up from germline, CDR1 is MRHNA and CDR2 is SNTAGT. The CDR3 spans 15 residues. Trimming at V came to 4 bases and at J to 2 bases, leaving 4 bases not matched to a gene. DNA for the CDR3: TGTGCCAGCAGTGCTACTAGCGGAACCTACAATGAGCAGTTCTTC. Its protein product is CASSATSGTYNEQFF.

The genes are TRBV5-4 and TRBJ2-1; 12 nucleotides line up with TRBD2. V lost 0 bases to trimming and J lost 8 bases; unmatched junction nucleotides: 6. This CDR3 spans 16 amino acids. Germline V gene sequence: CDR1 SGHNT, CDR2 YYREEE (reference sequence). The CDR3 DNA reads TGTGCCAGCAGCTTGGGCCCTAGCGGGGGGGCCGATGAGCAGTTCTTC. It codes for CASSLGPSGGADEQFF.

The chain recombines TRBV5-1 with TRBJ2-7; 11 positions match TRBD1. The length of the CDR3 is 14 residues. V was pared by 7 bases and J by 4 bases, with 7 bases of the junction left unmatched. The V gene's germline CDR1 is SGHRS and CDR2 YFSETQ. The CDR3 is CASGRTGGAYEQYF. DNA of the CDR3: TGCGCCAGCGGAAGGACAGGGGGCGCGTACGAGCAGTACTTC.

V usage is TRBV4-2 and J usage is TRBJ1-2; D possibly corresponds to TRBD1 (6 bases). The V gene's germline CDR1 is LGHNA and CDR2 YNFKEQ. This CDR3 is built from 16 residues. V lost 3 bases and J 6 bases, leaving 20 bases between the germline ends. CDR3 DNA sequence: TGTGCCAGCAGCCACCTGGCCCCGACAGGAAGCCATGGCTACACCTTC. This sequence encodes CASSHLAPTGSHGYTF.

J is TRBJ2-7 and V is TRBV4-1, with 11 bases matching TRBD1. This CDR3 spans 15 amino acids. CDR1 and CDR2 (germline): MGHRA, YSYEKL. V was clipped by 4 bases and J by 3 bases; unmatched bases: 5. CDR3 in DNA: TGCGCCAGCAGCCCCGAGGGACAGGGGGACTACGAGCAGTACTTC. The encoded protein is CASSPEGQGDYEQYF.

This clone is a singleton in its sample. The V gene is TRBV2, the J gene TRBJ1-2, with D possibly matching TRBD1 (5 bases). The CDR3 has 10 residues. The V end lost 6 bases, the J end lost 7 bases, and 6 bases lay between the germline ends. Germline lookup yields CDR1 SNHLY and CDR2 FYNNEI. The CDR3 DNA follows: TGTGCCAGCAGCACAGGTGGCTACACCTTC. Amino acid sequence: CASSTGGYTF. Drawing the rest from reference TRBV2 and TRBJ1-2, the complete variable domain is EPEVTQTPSHQVTQMGQEVILRCVPISNHLYFYWYRQILGQKVEFLVSFYNNEISEKSEIFDDQFSVERPDGSNFTLKIRSTKLEDSAMYFCASSTGGYTFGSGTRLTVV.

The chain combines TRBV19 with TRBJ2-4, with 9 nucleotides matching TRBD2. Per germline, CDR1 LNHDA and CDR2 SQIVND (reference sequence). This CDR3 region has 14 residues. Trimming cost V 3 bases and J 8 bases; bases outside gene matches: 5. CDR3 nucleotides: TGTGCCAGTAGTATCTTCGGCGGGGGGGACATTCAGTACTTC. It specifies CASSIFGGGDIQYF.

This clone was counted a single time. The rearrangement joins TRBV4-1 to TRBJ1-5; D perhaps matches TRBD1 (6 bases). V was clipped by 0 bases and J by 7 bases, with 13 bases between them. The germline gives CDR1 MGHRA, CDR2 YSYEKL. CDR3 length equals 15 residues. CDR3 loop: CASSQDGGGLQPQHF. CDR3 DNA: TGCGCCAGCAGCCAAGATGGCGGGGGGCTGCAGCCCCAGCATTTT.

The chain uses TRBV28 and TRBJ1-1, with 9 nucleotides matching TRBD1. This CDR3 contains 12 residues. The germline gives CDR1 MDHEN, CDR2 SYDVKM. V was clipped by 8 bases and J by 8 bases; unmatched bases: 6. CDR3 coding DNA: TGTGCCAGCCGCGGACAGGGGAGAGAAGCTTTCTTT. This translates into CASRGQGREAFF.

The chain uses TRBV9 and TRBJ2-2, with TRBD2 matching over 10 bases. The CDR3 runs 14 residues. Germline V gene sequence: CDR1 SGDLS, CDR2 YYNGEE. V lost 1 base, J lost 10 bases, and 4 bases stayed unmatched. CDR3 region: CASSVKAGGKELFF. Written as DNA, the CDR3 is TGTGCCAGCAGCGTAAAAGCGGGGGGGAAGGAGCTGTTTTTT.

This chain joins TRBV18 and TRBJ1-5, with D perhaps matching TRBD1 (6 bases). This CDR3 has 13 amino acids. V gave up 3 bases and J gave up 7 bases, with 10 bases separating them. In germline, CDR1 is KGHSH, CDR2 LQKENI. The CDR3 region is CASSPDRNQPQHF. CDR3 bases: TGTGCCAGCTCACCGGACAGAAACCAGCCCCAGCATTTT.

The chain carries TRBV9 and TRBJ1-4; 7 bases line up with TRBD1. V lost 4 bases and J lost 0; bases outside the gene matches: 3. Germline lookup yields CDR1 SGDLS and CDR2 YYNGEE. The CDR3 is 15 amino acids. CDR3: CASSTTGATNEKLFF. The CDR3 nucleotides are TGTGCCAGCAGCACTACAGGGGCAACTAATGAAAAACTGTTTTTT.

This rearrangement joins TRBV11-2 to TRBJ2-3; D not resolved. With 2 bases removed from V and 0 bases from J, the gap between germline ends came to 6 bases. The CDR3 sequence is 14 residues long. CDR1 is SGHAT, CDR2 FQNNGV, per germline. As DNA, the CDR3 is TGTGCCAGCAGCTTACTCCCCAGCACAGATACGCAGTATTTT. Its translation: CASSLLPSTDTQYF.

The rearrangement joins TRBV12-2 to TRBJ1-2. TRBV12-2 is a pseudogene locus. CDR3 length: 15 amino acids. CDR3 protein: CASRLAHGRNYGYTF. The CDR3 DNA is TGTGCAAGTCGCTTAGCGCATGGGAGGAACTATGGCTACACCTTC.

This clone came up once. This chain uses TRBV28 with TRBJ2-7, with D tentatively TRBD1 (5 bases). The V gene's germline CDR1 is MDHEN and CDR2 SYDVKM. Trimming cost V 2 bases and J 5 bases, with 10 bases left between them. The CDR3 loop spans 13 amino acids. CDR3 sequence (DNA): TGTGCCAGCAGTTTAAGGGGAAATAACGAGCAGTACTTC. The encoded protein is CASSLRGNNEQYF.

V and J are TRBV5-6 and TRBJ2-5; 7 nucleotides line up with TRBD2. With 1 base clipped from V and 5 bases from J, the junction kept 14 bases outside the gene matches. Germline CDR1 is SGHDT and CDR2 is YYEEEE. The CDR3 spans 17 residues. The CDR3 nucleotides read TGTGCCAGCAGCTTGCTGGGGGAGGGCTTCGAGGGGGAGACCCAGTACTTC. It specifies CASSLLGEGFEGETQYF.

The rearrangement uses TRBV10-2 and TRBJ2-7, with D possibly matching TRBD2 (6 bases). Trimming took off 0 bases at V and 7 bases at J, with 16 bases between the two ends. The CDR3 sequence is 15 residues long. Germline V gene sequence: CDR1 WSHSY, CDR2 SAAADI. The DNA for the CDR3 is TGCGCCAGCAGTGAGTCGGTTGTGGGGGGTCGGGAGCAGTACTTC. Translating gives CASSESVVGGREQYF.

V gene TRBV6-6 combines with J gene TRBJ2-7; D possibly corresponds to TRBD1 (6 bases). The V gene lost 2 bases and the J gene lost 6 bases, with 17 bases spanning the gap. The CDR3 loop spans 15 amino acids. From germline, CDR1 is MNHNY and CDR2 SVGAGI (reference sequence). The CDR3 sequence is CASSYPAAGVIEQYF. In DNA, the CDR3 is TGTGCCAGCAGTTACCCGGCCGCAGGGGTAATCGAGCAGTACTTC.

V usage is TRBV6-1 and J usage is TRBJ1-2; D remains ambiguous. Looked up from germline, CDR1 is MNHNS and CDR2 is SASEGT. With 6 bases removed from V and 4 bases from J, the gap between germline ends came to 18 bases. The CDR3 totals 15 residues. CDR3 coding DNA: TGTGCCAGCAGGGGCTCAGGAGGGAAAGGCTATGGCTACACCTTC. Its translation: CASRGSGGKGYGYTF.

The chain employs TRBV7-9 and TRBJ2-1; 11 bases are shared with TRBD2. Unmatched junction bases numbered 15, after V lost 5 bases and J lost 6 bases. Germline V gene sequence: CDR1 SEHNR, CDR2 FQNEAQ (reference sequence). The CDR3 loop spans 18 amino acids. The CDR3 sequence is CASSTGPASGGPSNEQFF. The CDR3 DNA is TGTGCCAGCAGCACAGGCCCCGCTAGCGGGGGGCCCTCCAATGAGCAGTTCTTC.